These T cell receptor beta chains were read from a single sample in a study of blood T cells in healthy people across ages. One entry per CDR3 protein, called by TCRdb with MiXCR from the 5' RACE reads. The sample consists of about 1,500,000 distinct CDR3 sequences, approximately 40% of them appearing once. The source material was blood. The receptors were gathered from a woman aged 18-30 years in good health. The CDR3 runs from the conserved cysteine through the conserved F or W. D genes are given only for firm matches. Expanded clones get a size class; other rows say once, few or many, or leave the size out.

once | TRBJ1-2 | TRBV20-1 | TRBD1 | TGCAGTGCTGGAGGACAGGTTAACTATGGCTACACCTTC | CSAGGQVNYGYTF
once | TRBJ1-2 | TRBV4-1 | TRBD1 | TGCGCCAGCAGCCATGGACAGGGAGCTAACTATGGCTACACCTTC | CASSHGQGANYGYTF
many | TRBJ1-2 | TRBV20-1 | TRBD1 | TGCAGTGCTAGACAAGACAGGGACTATGGCTACACCTTC | CSARQDRDYGYTF
few | TRBJ2-5 | TRBV12-3/TRBV12-4 | TRBD2 | TGTGCCAGCAGTTTACGATTCTCCGAGACTAGCGGCCCGGGGGGGACCCAGTACTTC | CASSLRFSETSGPGGTQYF
- | TRBJ1-2 | TRBV24-1 | - | TGTGCCACCAGTGATTTATCTTCCGTGGGCTACACCTTC | CATSDLSSVGYTF
- | TRBJ2-7 | TRBV7-7 | - | TGTGCCGTCGGACCAGGCGGCGTTAATGAGCAGTACTTC | CAVGPGGVNEQYF
few | TRBJ2-1 | TRBV20-1 | - | TGCAGTGCAGGGGGGGAGAGGGGAGAGTTCTTC | CSAGGERGEFF
few | TRBJ2-7 | TRBV29-1 | - | TGCAGCGTTTCCCAGGGGACTTACGAGCAGTACTTC | CSVSQGTYEQYF
- | TRBJ2-7 | TRBV7-9 | - | TGTGCCAGCAGCTTAAACCCCGGGATCGAGCAGTACTTC | CASSLNPGIEQYF
few | TRBJ2-1 | TRBV6-5 | - | TGTGCCAGCAGTTACCACCTCGTTGACGGGAGCTCCTACAATGAGCAGTTCTTC | CASSYHLVDGSSYNEQFF
few | TRBJ1-1 | TRBV5-1 | - | TGCGCCAGCAGCTGGGGGGCGACTGAAGCTTTCTTT | CASSWGATEAFF
few | TRBJ2-3 | TRBV4-1 | TRBD2 | TGCGCCAGCAGCCTTTGGACCCTAGGAGCGGGGGGGCAGGACACAGATACGCAGTATTTT | CASSLWTLGAGGQDTDTQYF
- | TRBJ1-5 | TRBV7-2 | - | TGTGCCAGCAGCTTCGCCGGTCGGGGGCTTCGGCAGCCCCAGCATTTT | CASSFAGRGLRQPQHF